The rows below give T cell receptor beta chains drawn from one sample of a study of T cell responses to AZD1222 COVID-19 vaccine. Libraries were prepared by immunoSEQ multiplex PCR; TCRdb keeps only in-frame clonotypes and omits some of them. The data contain about 200,000 clones, roughly 91% of them singletons. The input for sequencing was peripheral blood, taken on day 0 of MenACWY control vaccination. The source is an adult in good health. Each CDR3 is given with its conserved first and last residue. D genes are given only for firm matches. Size is stated for part of the rows, as once, few or many counts, or as a class when the clone is expanded.

-	TRBD2	TRBV9	TRBJ2-5	15	CASSSHSGDQETQYF	TGTGCCAGCAGCTCCCACAGCGGGGACCAAGAGACCCAGTACTTC
-	TRBD1	TRBV10-1	TRBJ2-7	12	CATGQGSSEQYF	TGCGCCACGGGACAGGGGTCCTCCGAGCAGTACTTC
-	-	TRBV4-3	TRBJ2-7	14	CASSQDKDSYEQYF	TGCGCCAGCAGCCAAGATAAGGACTCCTACGAGCAGTACTTC
-	-	TRBV6-5	TRBJ1-2	13	CASSNRVGYGYTF	TGTGCCAGCAGTAACAGGGTTGGTTATGGCTACACCTTC
-	-	TRBV28	TRBJ1-2	14	CASSFGRVPPGYTF	TGTGCCAGCAGTTTCGGCAGGGTGCCCCCTGGCTACACCTTC
-	TRBD1	TRBV19	TRBJ1-1	15	CASSIAAGGRTEAFF	TGTGCCAGTAGTATAGCGGCAGGGGGCAGGACTGAAGCTTTCTTT
-	-	TRBV11-3	TRBJ2-2	14	CASSPGQNTGELFF	TGTGCCAGCAGCCCTGGACAGAACACCGGGGAGCTGTTTTTT
-	TRBD1	TRBV6-1	TRBJ1-2	14	CASSEGQAGYGYTF	TGTGCCAGCAGTGAGGGACAGGCCGGCTATGGCTACACCTTC
-	-	TRBV28	TRBJ1-2	12	CASSPNGGGYTF	TGTGCCAGCAGTCCCAATGGGGGTGGCTACACCTTC
-	TRBD1	TRBV10-2	TRBJ1-6	13	CATNKDRVSPLHF	TGCGCCACTAATAAAGACAGGGTTTCACCCCTCCACTTT
-	-	TRBV14	TRBJ1-2	15	CASSQNRGRDGGYTF	TGTGCCAGCAGCCAAAACCGGGGCCGTGACGGAGGCTACACCTTC
-	-	TRBV12-3/TRBV12-4	TRBJ2-1	13	CASSWEEYNEQFF	TGTGCCAGCAGTTGGGAAGAGTACAATGAGCAGTTCTTC
-	-	TRBV16	TRBJ1-4	13	CASSQGTSEKLFF	TGTGCCAGCAGCCAAGGGACGTCTGAAAAACTGTTTTTT
-	-	TRBV30	TRBJ1-4	15	CAWSVGYGSAEKLFF	TGTGCCTGGAGTGTGGGGTATGGGTCGGCTGAAAAACTGTTTTTT
-	-	TRBV6-2/TRBV6-3	TRBJ2-7	15	CASSYSHGEGNKQYF	TGTGCCAGCAGTTACTCCCACGGGGAAGGGAATAAGCAGTACTTC
-	-	TRBV25-1	TRBJ1-6	17	CASSESGRASYNSPLHF	TGTGCCAGCAGTGAATCGGGCAGGGCCTCCTATAATTCACCCCTCCACTTT
-	-	TRBV12-2	TRBJ1-1	15	CASRLAMGANTEAFF	TGTGCAAGTCGCTTAGCGATGGGGGCAAATACTGAAGCTTTCTTT
-	-	TRBV29-1	TRBJ1-1	13	CSEGAQGRTEAFF	TGCAGCGAGGGAGCACAGGGTCGGACTGAAGCTTTCTTT
-	-	TRBV15	TRBJ1-2	12	CATSREVGGYTF	TGTGCCACCAGCAGAGAGGTGGGGGGCTACACCTTC
-	-	TRBV27	TRBJ2-1	16	CASSPRTVHTHNEQFF	TGTGCCAGCAGTCCGCGGACAGTCCATACCCACAATGAGCAGTTCTTC
-	-	TRBV11-2	TRBJ1-6	13	CASSLDSVGPLHF	TGTGCCAGCAGCTTAGATTCCGTGGGGCCCCTCCACTTT
-	TRBD1	TRBV5-5	TRBJ2-1	15	CASSFEDRVYNEQFF	TGTGCCAGCAGCTTTGAGGACAGGGTCTACAATGAGCAGTTCTTC
-	-	TRBV2	TRBJ1-4	15	CASSVQLGSGEKLFF	TGTGCCAGCAGTGTTCAACTTGGAAGCGGTGAAAAACTGTTTTTT
-	-	TRBV5-1	TRBJ1-4	14	CASSLAGGNEKLFF	TGCGCCAGCAGCTTGGCGGGGGGTAATGAAAAACTGTTTTTT
once	-	TRBV5-4	TRBJ2-7	15	CASSSSGPRGYEQYF	TGTGCCAGCAGTTCTTCCGGGCCACGAGGGTACGAGCAGTACTTC
-	-	TRBV19	TRBJ1-1	14	CASTKQALNTEAFF	TGTGCCAGTACTAAACAGGCACTGAACACTGAAGCTTTCTTT
once	-	TRBV5-1	TRBJ1-1	12	CASGRGVSEAFF	TGCGCCAGCGGGCGCGGGGTATCTGAAGCTTTCTTT
-	-	TRBV6-2/TRBV6-3	TRBJ1-3	15	CASSYSEGSGNTIYF	TGTGCCAGCAGTTACTCGGAGGGTTCTGGAAACACCATATATTTT
-	TRBD1	TRBV5-1	TRBJ2-2	17	CASSFGQVGVFTGELFF	TGCGCCAGCAGCTTCGGACAGGTGGGCGTTTTCACCGGGGAGCTGTTTTTT
-	-	TRBV7-9	TRBJ2-4	13	CASSLEKGAIQYF	TGTGCCAGCAGCTTAGAGAAGGGTGCCATTCAGTACTTC
-	TRBD1	TRBV6-1	TRBJ1-1	16	CASSVQGLRVNTEAFF	TGTGCCAGCAGTGTACAGGGGTTACGGGTGAACACTGAAGCTTTCTTT
-	-	TRBV7-9	TRBJ1-4	17	CASSSGRGSVANEKLFF	TGTGCCAGCAGCTCGGGCAGGGGTTCGGTAGCTAATGAAAAACTGTTTTTT
-	TRBD1	TRBV6-1	TRBJ1-5	18	CASSEVVFVGTGDQPQHF	TGTGCCAGCAGTGAAGTAGTTTTCGTCGGGACAGGGGATCAGCCCCAGCATTTT
once	TRBD1	TRBV18	TRBJ1-1	14	CASSPQGAATEAFF	TGTGCCAGCTCACCACAGGGGGCTGCCACTGAAGCTTTCTTT
-	TRBD1	TRBV2	TRBJ2-5	18	CASKWGQGPGGSQETQYF	TGTGCCAGCAAATGGGGACAGGGGCCAGGTGGGAGCCAAGAGACCCAGTACTTC
once	-	TRBV5-4	TRBJ2-7	16	CASSEGGGHYSYEQYF	TGTGCCAGCAGCGAGGGTGGGGGCCATTACTCCTACGAGCAGTACTTC
-	-	TRBV6-6	TRBJ1-2	13	CASSYEGVYGYTF	TGTGCCAGCAGTTACGAGGGTGTCTATGGCTACACCTTC
-	-	TRBV30	TRBJ2-3	13	CAWSLKSTDTQYF	TGTGCCTGGAGTCTCAAGAGCACAGATACGCAGTATTTT
-	TRBD1	TRBV19	TRBJ2-7	13	CASSGTDSYEQYF	TGTGCCAGTAGCGGGACAGACTCCTACGAGCAGTACTTC
-	TRBD2	TRBV3-1/TRBV3-2	TRBJ2-3	16	CASSPRGGHGTDTQYF	TGTGCCAGCAGCCCGCGGGGAGGGCACGGCACAGATACGCAGTATTTT
-	-	TRBV6-2/TRBV6-3	TRBJ1-2	13	CASSGGRFYGYTF	TGTGCCAGCAGCGGGGGACGCTTCTATGGCTACACCTTC
-	-	TRBV27	TRBJ1-1	15	CASSEGWGRETEAFF	TGTGCCAGCAGCGAGGGATGGGGGCGGGAGACTGAAGCTTTCTTT